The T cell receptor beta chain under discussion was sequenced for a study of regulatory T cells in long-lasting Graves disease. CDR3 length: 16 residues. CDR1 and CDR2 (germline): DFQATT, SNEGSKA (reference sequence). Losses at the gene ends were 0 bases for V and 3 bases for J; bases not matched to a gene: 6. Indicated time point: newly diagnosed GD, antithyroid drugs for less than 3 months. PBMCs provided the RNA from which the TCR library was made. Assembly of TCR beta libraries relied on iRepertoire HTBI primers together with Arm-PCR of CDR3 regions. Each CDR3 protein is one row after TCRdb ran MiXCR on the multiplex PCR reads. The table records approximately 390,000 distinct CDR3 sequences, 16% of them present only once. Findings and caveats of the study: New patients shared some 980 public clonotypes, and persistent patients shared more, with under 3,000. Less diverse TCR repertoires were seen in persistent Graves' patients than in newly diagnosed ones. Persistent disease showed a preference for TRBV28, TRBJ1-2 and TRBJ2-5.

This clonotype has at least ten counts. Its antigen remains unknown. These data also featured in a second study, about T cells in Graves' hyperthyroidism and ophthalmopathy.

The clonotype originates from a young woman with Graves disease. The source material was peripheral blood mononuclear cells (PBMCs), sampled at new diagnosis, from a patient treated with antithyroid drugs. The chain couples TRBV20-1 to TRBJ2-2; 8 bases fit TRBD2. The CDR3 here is CSARDPSGGDTGELFF. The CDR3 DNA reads TGCAGTGCTAGAGATCCCAGCGGGGGAGACACCGGGGAGCTGTTTTTT.